One sample yielded the 4 T cell receptor beta chains listed below, sequenced in a study of T cell responses to AZD1222 COVID-19 vaccine. The repertoire was sequenced with immunoSEQ multiplex PCR; TCRdb's copy has only in-frame clones and lacks some. The sample has 80,000 to 90,000 clones, 85% to 90% seen once. This sample comprised peripheral blood, obtained 28 days after the second AZD1222 dose. The receptors were sampled from an adult who received the AZD1222 COVID-19 vaccine.

The rearrangement joins TRBV5-1 to TRBJ1-1, with 9 bases identical to TRBD1. Germline V gene sequence: CDR1 SGHRS, CDR2 YFSETQ. The J segment lost 3 bases and the V segment lost 3 bases, leaving 9 bases of the junction unmatched. The CDR3 has 16 amino acids. The CDR3 DNA sequence: TGCGCCAGCAGCTCCCAACCGGGACAGGGAGACACTGAAGCTTTCTTT. This gives the protein CASSSQPGQGDTEAFF.

V is TRBV3-1 (or the pseudogene TRBV3-2) and J is TRBJ2-3, with TRBD1 matching over 10 bases. The J segment lost 4 bases and the V segment lost 5 bases, leaving 6 bases of the junction unmatched. The CDR3 has 15 amino acids. Germline CDR1 LGHDT, CDR2 YNNKEL (reference sequence). The CDR3, as DNA: TGTGCCAGCAGCACCGGGACAGGGGTATCAGATACGCAGTATTTT. As protein: CASSTGTGVSDTQYF.

The J gene is TRBJ2-1, the V gene TRBV9, with 9 bases aligning to TRBD2. This CDR3 is built from 17 residues. V was pared by 3 bases and J by 1 base, with 8 bases of the junction left unmatched. Germline values: CDR1 SGDLS, CDR2 YYNGEE. CDR3 region: CASSGLLAGPSYNEQFF. The CDR3 coding sequence is TGTGCCAGCAGCGGACTGCTAGCGGGGCCTTCCTACAATGAGCAGTTCTTC.

The chain employs TRBV5-6 and TRBJ1-2; D might be TRBD1 (6 bases). V was shortened by 3 bases and J by 5 bases, with 8 bases between the two germline ends. The CDR3 consists of 12 residues. Germline V gene sequence: CDR1 SGHDT, CDR2 YYEEEE. The CDR3 reads CASSSQGYGYTF. The CDR3 region has the DNA TGTGCCAGCAGCTCACAGGGTTATGGCTACACCTTC.